This T cell receptor (beta chain) was identified in a study of CD8 T cells in ankylosing spondylitis. A single record per CDR3 protein comes from TCRdb applying MiXCR to the 5' RACE reads. The sample holds 250,000 to 400,000 distinct CDR3 sequences, under 14% seen once. The germline CDR1 and CDR2 sequences are SGHAT and FQDESV (reference sequence). Trimming at V came to 0 bases and at J to 4 bases, leaving 10 bases not matched to a gene. The CDR3 is 18 residues long. This clonotype was recorded many times. The sample taken for sequencing was blood, either unsorted or a sorted T cell fraction (not recorded which). This sequence was found in a female donor with ankylosing spondylitis or in good health (not recorded which). The chain is built from TRBV11-1 and TRBJ2-1; 9 nucleotides line up with TRBD2. The CDR3 is CASSLAFAGTSRYNEQFF. DNA for the CDR3: TGTGCCAGCAGCTTAGCGTTCGCCGGGACTAGCAGGTACAATGAGCAGTTCTTC.